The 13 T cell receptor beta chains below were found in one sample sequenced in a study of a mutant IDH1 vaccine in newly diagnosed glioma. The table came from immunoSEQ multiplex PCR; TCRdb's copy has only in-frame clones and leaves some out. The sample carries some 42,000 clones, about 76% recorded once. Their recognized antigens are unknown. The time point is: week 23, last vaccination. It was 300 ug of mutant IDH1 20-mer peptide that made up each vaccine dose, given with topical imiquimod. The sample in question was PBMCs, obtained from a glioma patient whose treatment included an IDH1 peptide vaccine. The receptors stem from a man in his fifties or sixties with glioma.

This CDR3 reads CASSRGPGLNEQFF. DNA of the CDR3: TGTGCCAGCAGCAGGGGCCCCGGGTTGAATGAGCAGTTCTTC. V and J are TRBV25-1 and TRBJ2-1; tentatively, D is TRBD1 (6 bases). From germline, CDR1 is MGHDK and CDR2 SYGVNS. Trimming cost V 6 bases and J 7 bases, with 16 bases left between them. The CDR3 is 14 amino acids.

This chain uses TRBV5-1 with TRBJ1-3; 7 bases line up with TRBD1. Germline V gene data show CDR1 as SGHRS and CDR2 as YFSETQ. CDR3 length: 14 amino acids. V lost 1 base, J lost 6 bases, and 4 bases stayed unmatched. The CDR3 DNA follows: TGCGCCAGCAGCTTGACGGGACAGATAAACACCATATATTTT. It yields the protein CASSLTGQINTIYF.

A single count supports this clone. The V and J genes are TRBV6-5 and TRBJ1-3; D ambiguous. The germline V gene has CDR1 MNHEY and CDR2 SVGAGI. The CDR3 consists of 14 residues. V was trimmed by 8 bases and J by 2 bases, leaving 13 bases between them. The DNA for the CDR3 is TGTGCCAGCCAAAGGACGAGGACTGGAAACACCATATATTTT. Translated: CASQRTRTGNTIYF.

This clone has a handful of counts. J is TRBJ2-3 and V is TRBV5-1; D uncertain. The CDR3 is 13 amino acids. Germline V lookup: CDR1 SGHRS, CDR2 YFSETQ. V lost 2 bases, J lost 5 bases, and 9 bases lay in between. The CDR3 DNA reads TGCGCCAGCAGCTTAAGTTTTGGAGATACGCAGTATTTT. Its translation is CASSLSFGDTQYF.

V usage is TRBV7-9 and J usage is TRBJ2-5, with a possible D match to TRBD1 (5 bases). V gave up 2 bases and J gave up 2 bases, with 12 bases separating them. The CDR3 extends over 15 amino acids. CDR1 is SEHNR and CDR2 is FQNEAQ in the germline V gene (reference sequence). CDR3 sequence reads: CASSLNRQLQETQYF. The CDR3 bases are TGTGCCAGCAGCTTAAACAGGCAACTTCAAGAGACCCAGTACTTC.

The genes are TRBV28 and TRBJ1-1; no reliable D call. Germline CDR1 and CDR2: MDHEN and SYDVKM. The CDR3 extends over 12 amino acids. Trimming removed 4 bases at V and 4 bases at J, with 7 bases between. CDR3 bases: TGTGCCAGCAGTTCCCCCCTCACTGAAGCTTTCTTT. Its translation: CASSSPLTEAFF.

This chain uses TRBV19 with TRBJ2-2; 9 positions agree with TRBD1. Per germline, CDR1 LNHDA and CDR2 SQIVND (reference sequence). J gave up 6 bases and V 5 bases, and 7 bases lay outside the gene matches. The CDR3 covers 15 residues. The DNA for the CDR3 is TGTGCCAGTAGTGCTCGGACAGGGGTCGCCGGGGAGCTGTTTTTT. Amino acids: CASSARTGVAGELFF.

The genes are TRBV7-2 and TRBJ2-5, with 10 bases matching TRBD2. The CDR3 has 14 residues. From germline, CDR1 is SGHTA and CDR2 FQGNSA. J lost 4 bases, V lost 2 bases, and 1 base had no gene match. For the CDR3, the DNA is TGTGCCAGCAGCTTATTAGCGGGGGGAGAGACCCAGTACTTC. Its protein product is CASSLLAGGETQYF.

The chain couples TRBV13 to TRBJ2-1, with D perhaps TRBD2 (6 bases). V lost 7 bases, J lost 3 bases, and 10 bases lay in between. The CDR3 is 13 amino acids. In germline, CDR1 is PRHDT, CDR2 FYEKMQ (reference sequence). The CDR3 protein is CASTEGNYNEQFF. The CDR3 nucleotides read TGTGCCAGCACGGAGGGCAACTACAATGAGCAGTTCTTC.

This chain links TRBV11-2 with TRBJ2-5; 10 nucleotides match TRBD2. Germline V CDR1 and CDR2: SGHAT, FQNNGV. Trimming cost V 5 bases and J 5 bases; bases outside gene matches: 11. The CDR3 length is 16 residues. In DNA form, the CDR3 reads TGTGCCAGCAGCGAGTCCCAGCGGGGGGGCCTGGAGACCCAGTACTTC. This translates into CASSESQRGGLETQYF.

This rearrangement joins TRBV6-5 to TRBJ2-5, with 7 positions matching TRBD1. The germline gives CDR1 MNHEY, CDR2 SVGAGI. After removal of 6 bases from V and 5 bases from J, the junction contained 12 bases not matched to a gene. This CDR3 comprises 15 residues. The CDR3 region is CASRPGQWARETQYF. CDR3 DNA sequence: TGTGCCAGCAGACCGGGACAGTGGGCGAGGGAGACCCAGTACTTC.

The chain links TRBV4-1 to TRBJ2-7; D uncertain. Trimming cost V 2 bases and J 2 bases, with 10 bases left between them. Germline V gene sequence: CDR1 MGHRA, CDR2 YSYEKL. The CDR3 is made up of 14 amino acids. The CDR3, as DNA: TGCGCCAGCAGCCAAACACAAGAAACCTACGAGCAGTACTTC. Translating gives CASSQTQETYEQYF.

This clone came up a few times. The CDR3, as DNA: TGTGCCAGCAGCCTTGCGGGATCTGGTGAAAAACTGTTTTTT. This gives the protein CASSLAGSGEKLFF. The chain recombines TRBV11-1 with TRBJ1-4; D remains ambiguous. The CDR3 totals 14 residues. V gave up 5 bases and J gave up 7 bases, with 14 bases separating them. Germline V gives CDR1 SGHAT, CDR2 FQDESV (reference sequence).